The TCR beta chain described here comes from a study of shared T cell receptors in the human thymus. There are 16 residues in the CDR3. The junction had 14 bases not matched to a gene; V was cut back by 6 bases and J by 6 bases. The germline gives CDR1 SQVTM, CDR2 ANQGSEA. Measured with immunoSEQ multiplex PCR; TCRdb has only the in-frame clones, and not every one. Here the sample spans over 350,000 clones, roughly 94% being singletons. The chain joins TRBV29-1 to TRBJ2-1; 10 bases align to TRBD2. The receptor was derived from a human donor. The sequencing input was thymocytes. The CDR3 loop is CSVGGAGGPLSNEQFF. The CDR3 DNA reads TGCAGCGTGGGGGGAGCGGGAGGGCCACTAAGCAATGAGCAGTTCTTC.